Listed below are T cell receptor beta chains from one sample, sequenced in a study of blood T cell repertoires in COVID-19. Using immunoSEQ multiplex PCR, the repertoire was profiled, and TCRdb retains in-frame clones only, with some absent. Of nearly 200,000 clones listed, roughly 90% are singletons. The source material was PBMCs or T cells enriched from blood (not recorded which). These receptor sequences come from a woman younger than 30 who had recovered from COVID-19. The conserved cysteine and the conserved F or W are not part of the CDR3 here. A D gene is named only where the DNA matches it firmly. A row's size may be missing; if present it is once, few, many or a size class.

TRBV6-5,NA,TRBD2,ASSYGGGNEQF
TRBV25-1,NA,TRBD1,ASSDPDRGTYNEQF
TRBV5-1,once,TRBD2,ASSLEPRGGGANEQF
TRBV15,NA,NA,ATSRSRQTDTQY
TRBV7-2,NA,TRBD1,ASSSTSLQGGASYT
TRBV13,NA,NA,ASSLGLRPDTQY
TRBV6-5,NA,NA,ASSSAPGFDGYT
TRBV11-2,NA,NA,ASSNSRGLTNTGELF
TRBV4-1,few,TRBD2,ASSQNPAGGYNEQF
TRBV5-1,NA,NA,ASRGQGSREKLF
TRBV7-2,NA,TRBD2,ASSFGTSGGVSSYEQY
TRBV3-1/TRBV3-2,NA,TRBD1,ASSRTGRKDEQY
TRBV28,NA,NA,ASSPDRFGEKLF
TRBV5-6,NA,TRBD1,ASRAPGTGRYGYT
TRBV30,once,TRBD1,AWNRGGDQPQH
TRBV30,NA,NA,AWSDYLAGTKNIQY
TRBV9,NA,TRBD1,ASSDRGWPGETQY
TRBV10-1,NA,NA,ASSPPPICGALTDTQY
TRBV4-2,once,TRBD2,ASSQGTSGSYNEQF
TRBV19,NA,TRBD1,ASSRADRTEQY
TRBV29-1,NA,NA,SVGERSEAF
TRBV7-2,NA,NA,ASSLGAGRSYNSPLH
TRBV4-1,NA,NA,ASSQDPISDEQY